Each of the 24 T cell receptor beta chains below was sequenced from the same sample in a study of blood T cell repertoires in COVID-19. Method: immunoSEQ multiplex PCR; TCRdb's copy keeps in-frame clones and lacks some. The table records about 110,000 clones, 80% to 90% of them present only once. Sequencing was performed on peripheral blood. The receptors originated from a human donor in a cohort sampled during active COVID-19.

The CDR3 nucleotides are TGTGCCAGCAGCCTGGGCCTGGGACAGGGCTATGGCTACACCTTC. Amino acids: CASSLGLGQGYGYTF. The rearrangement joins TRBV7-9 to TRBJ1-2, with 9 bases matching TRBD1. CDR1 is SEHNR, CDR2 FQNEAQ, per germline (reference sequence). CDR3 size: 15 residues. V trimming: 5 bases; J trimming: 4 bases; junction bases outside the gene matches: 8.

The chain recombines TRBV5-1 with TRBJ2-1; tentatively, D is TRBD2 (5 bases). From germline, CDR1 is SGHRS and CDR2 YFSETQ. The CDR3 contains 15 residues. The germline V and J ends were trimmed by 4 bases and 0 bases, with 11 bases remaining between them. The CDR3 DNA reads as TGCGCCAGCAGCGAAGCGGTGAGCTCCTACAATGAGCAGTTCTTC. Protein sequence: CASSEAVSSYNEQFF.

This clone showed up just once. The chain is built from TRBV18 and TRBJ1-2; TRBD1 matches at 10 bases. Trimming removed 6 bases from V and 8 bases from J; junction bases left unmatched: 15. From germline, CDR1 is KGHSH and CDR2 LQKENI. The CDR3 has 16 amino acids. CDR3 residues: CASSPGTGELGGGYTF. Here the CDR3 DNA reads TGTGCCAGCTCGCCCGGGACAGGGGAACTCGGGGGAGGCTACACCTTC.

V and J are TRBV5-1 and TRBJ2-1; 8 positions match TRBD2. The germline gives CDR1 SGHRS, CDR2 YFSETQ. With 4 bases clipped from V and 7 bases from J, the junction kept 7 bases outside the gene matches. The CDR3 consists of 14 residues. The CDR3 DNA follows: TGCGCCAGCAGCCCAGCGGGAGCGGCTAATGAGCAGTTCTTC. Encoded protein: CASSPAGAANEQFF.

The gene calls are TRBV5-6 and TRBJ2-3; 13 bases agree with TRBD2. The CDR3 covers 17 residues. The junction had 6 bases not matched to a gene; V was cut back by 5 bases and J by 0 bases. The germline CDR1 and CDR2 sequences are SGHDT and YYEEEE. CDR3 DNA: TGTGCCAGCAGTTCAGGACTAGCGGGAGCGAGCACAGATACGCAGTATTTT. Translated, it gives CASSSGLAGASTDTQYF.

The chain combines TRBV5-4 with TRBJ2-3, with a tentative D call TRBD1 (6 bases). V shed 4 bases and J shed 0 bases, with 15 bases lying between them. The CDR3 is 16 amino acids. Per germline, CDR1 SGHNT and CDR2 YYREEE (reference sequence). The chain's CDR3 is CASSNPQGRSTDTQYF. For the CDR3, the DNA is TGTGCCAGCAGCAACCCACAGGGACGAAGCACAGATACGCAGTATTTT.

In its sample, this clone was seen once. The chain carries TRBV28 and TRBJ1-4, with 7 bases lining up with TRBD1. J lost 7 bases, V lost 6 bases, and 14 bases had no gene match. The CDR3 is made up of 16 amino acids. The germline CDR1 and CDR2 sequences are MDHEN and SYDVKM. The DNA for the CDR3 is TGTGCCAGCAGCTTCTACTACAGGGGCGGTAGTGAAAAACTGTTTTTT. As protein: CASSFYYRGGSEKLFF.

V gene TRBV7-6 combines with J gene TRBJ2-1; the D gene is possibly TRBD2 (5 bases). The CDR3 length is 15 residues. In germline, CDR1 is SGHVS, CDR2 FNYEAQ. V was clipped by 4 bases and J by 4 bases, with 14 bases between them. The CDR3 sequence: CASSSSAASYNEQFF. CDR3 nucleotides: TGTGCCAGCAGCTCTTCAGCGGCTTCTTACAATGAGCAGTTCTTC.

This chain uses TRBV5-1 with TRBJ1-4, with TRBD1 matching 9 bases. V gave up 1 base and J gave up 6 bases; unmatched junction bases: 7. Germline-derived CDR1 and CDR2 are SGHRS and YFSETQ. The CDR3 is 16 amino acids. The CDR3 reads CASSLIPGQGHEKLFF. CDR3 coding DNA: TGCGCCAGCAGCTTGATCCCGGGACAGGGACATGAAAAACTGTTTTTT.

The chain recombines TRBV20-1 with TRBJ2-3; a weak D match, TRBD1 (5 bases). Trimming pared 4 bases from V and 10 bases from J, leaving 12 bases between. The germline gives CDR1 DFQATT, CDR2 SNEGSKA (reference sequence). The CDR3 totals 11 residues. CDR3 bases: TGCAGTGCTATTCAGGGCTCGGCGCAGTATTTT. As protein: CSAIQGSAQYF.

The chain links TRBV3-1 (or the pseudogene TRBV3-2) to TRBJ2-5, with 7 bases lining up with TRBD2. CDR1 is LGHDT, CDR2 YNNKEL, per germline (reference sequence). V lost 3 bases to trimming and J lost 2 bases; unmatched junction nucleotides: 3. CDR3 size: 14 residues. CDR3: CASSHGGGQETQYF. CDR3 DNA: TGTGCCAGCAGCCATGGGGGGGGGCAAGAGACCCAGTACTTC.

This clone turned up a few times. The chain employs TRBV18 and TRBJ2-7, with D perhaps matching TRBD2 (5 bases). The germline CDR1 and CDR2 sequences are KGHSH and LQKENI. The CDR3 contains 14 residues. V dropped 4 bases and J dropped 6 bases, with 16 bases sitting between them. The CDR3 sequence: CASSRDSRESEQYF. CDR3 nucleotide sequence: TGTGCCAGCTCACGCGACTCTAGGGAGAGCGAGCAGTACTTC.

This chain joins TRBV6-1 and TRBJ1-2; 9 bases are a match to TRBD1. The CDR3 sequence is 17 residues long. The V and J ends lost 1 base and 4 bases, in that order; junction bases with no gene match: 10. Germline CDR1 is MNHNS and CDR2 is SASEGT. CDR3 sequence: CASSEVGQGRGSYGYTF. The CDR3 nucleotides read TGTGCCAGCAGTGAAGTGGGACAGGGAAGGGGATCCTATGGCTACACCTTC.

This chain links TRBV5-6 with TRBJ2-1; no clear D. The CDR3 extends over 15 amino acids. The V and J ends lost 5 bases and 0 bases respectively, with 12 bases between them. Per germline, CDR1 SGHDT and CDR2 YYEEEE. The CDR3 loop is CASSLRGVSYNEQFF. CDR3 DNA: TGTGCCAGCAGTCTACGAGGCGTCTCCTACAATGAGCAGTTCTTC.

The V gene is TRBV9, the J gene TRBJ2-3; TRBD2 is a possible D gene (6 bases). This CDR3 comprises 15 residues. Germline V gene sequence: CDR1 SGDLS, CDR2 YYNGEE. Trimming left V 4 bases short and J 4 bases short, with 16 bases between. CDR3 loop: CASSSGGGPPDTQYF. For the CDR3, the DNA is TGTGCCAGCAGCTCGGGCGGAGGGCCCCCAGATACGCAGTATTTT.

V gene TRBV15 combines with J gene TRBJ2-1, with TRBD2 identical over 8 bases. The CDR3 length is 15 residues. CDR1 LNHNV and CDR2 YYDKDF come from the germline V gene (reference sequence). J lost 5 bases, V lost 0 bases, and 3 bases had no gene match. The CDR3 nucleotides are TGTGCCACCAGCAGAGATCGGCGGGGGGACAATGAGCAGTTCTTC. It yields the protein CATSRDRRGDNEQFF.

This clone appeared once. The chain recombines TRBV3-1 (or the pseudogene TRBV3-2) with TRBJ2-5, with 7 bases fitting TRBD2. Trimming took 0 bases from V and 1 from J; bases not matched to a gene: 8. Germline V gene sequence: CDR1 LGHDT, CDR2 YNNKEL (reference sequence). CDR3 length equals 17 residues. The chain's CDR3 is CASSQDRASGLQETQYF. DNA for the CDR3: TGTGCCAGCAGCCAAGATAGGGCTAGCGGACTCCAAGAGACCCAGTACTTC.

This clone was detected many times. V and J are TRBV6-6 and TRBJ2-3; TRBD2 is a possible D gene (7 bases). The CDR3 spans 16 residues. V lost 2 bases and J 8 bases, leaving 20 bases between the germline ends. Germline-derived CDR1 and CDR2 are MNHNY and SVGAGI (reference sequence). CDR3 coding DNA: TGTGCCAGCAGTTACGCACAGGGTTTGGGGGGGGTTACGCAGTATTTT. Amino acids: CASSYAQGLGGVTQYF.

This chain uses TRBV6-4 with TRBJ2-3; D might be TRBD2 (5 bases). The CDR3 loop spans 15 amino acids. In germline, CDR1 is MRHNA, CDR2 SNTAGT. V shed 4 bases and J shed 0 bases, with 11 bases lying between them. CDR3 sequence: CASSAFSGSTDTQYF. The DNA of the CDR3 is TGTGCCAGCAGTGCCTTCAGCGGCAGCACAGATACGCAGTATTTT.

The rearrangement uses TRBV2 and TRBJ1-3; TRBD1 aligns across 8 bases. J gave up 4 bases and V 8 bases, and 7 bases lay outside the gene matches. The CDR3 runs 14 residues. CDR1 is SNHLY and CDR2 is FYNNEI in the germline V gene. The chain's CDR3 is CASGQGLSGNTIYF. CDR3 in DNA: TGTGCCAGCGGACAGGGCTTATCGGGAAACACCATATATTTT.

The genes are TRBV7-9 and TRBJ2-3; TRBD2 matches at 12 bases. Germline loops: CDR1 SEHNR, CDR2 FQNEAQ (reference sequence). CDR3 length equals 16 residues. V was pared by 5 bases and J by 0 bases, with 3 bases of the junction left unmatched. DNA for the CDR3: TGTGCCAGCAGCCGTGGACTAGCGGGGAGCACAGATACGCAGTATTTT. Its translation is CASSRGLAGSTDTQYF.

The chain uses TRBV7-9 and TRBJ2-7; 9 bases map to TRBD1. CDR3 length: 14 residues. V lost 5 bases, J lost 3 bases, and 5 bases stayed unmatched. CDR1 is SEHNR and CDR2 is FQNEAQ in the germline V gene (reference sequence). The DNA for the CDR3 is TGTGCCAGCAGCCGACGGGACAGGGACTACGAGCAGTACTTC. Translating it yields CASSRRDRDYEQYF.

This sequence joins TRBV28 and TRBJ2-3, with 9 nucleotides matching TRBD2. The CDR3 contains 17 residues. CDR1 is MDHEN, CDR2 SYDVKM, per germline. V was pared by 3 bases and J by 1 base, with 8 bases of the junction left unmatched. The chain's CDR3 is CASSLIVAGVGTDTQYF. The DNA of the CDR3 is TGTGCCAGCAGTTTGATAGTAGCGGGGGTCGGCACAGATACGCAGTATTTT.

In this sample, this clone turned up many times. The chain couples TRBV12-3 or TRBV12-4 to TRBJ2-1, with unresolved D. This CDR3 is built from 12 residues. Trimming cost V 10 bases and J 7 bases, with 14 bases left between them. CDR3 amino acids: CATRFGANEQFF. CDR3 DNA: TGTGCCACCAGGTTTGGAGCTAATGAGCAGTTCTTC.